One sample yielded the 10 T cell receptor beta chains listed below, sequenced in a study of blood T cell repertoires in COVID-19. Using immunoSEQ multiplex PCR, the repertoire was profiled, and TCRdb retains in-frame clones only, with some absent. The table records some 110,000 clones, around 81% of them present only once. The sequenced sample was peripheral blood. The receptors stem from a man older than 75 with acute or convalescent COVID-19.

The chain uses TRBV28 and TRBJ2-1, with 12 bases aligning to TRBD2. Germline V gene sequence: CDR1 MDHEN, CDR2 SYDVKM. After removal of 5 bases from V and 5 bases from J, the junction contained 13 bases not matched to a gene. The CDR3 runs to 18 residues. CDR3 amino acids: CASSLGLAGSFRDNEQFF. The DNA for the CDR3 is TGTGCCAGCAGTCTTGGACTAGCGGGAAGTTTCAGGGACAATGAGCAGTTCTTC.

The chain employs TRBV27 and TRBJ2-1; 10 nucleotides align to TRBD2. V lost 5 bases, J lost 5 bases, and 27 bases stayed unmatched. The germline gives CDR1 MNHEY, CDR2 SMNVEV (reference sequence). The CDR3 loop spans 22 amino acids. The CDR3, as DNA: TGTGCCAGCAGTGACAGCGGGAGGGCCCACCCACTCCACCCTATTCCGAACAATGAGCAGTTCTTC. Translated, it gives CASSDSGRAHPLHPIPNNEQFF.

This chain uses TRBV4-3 with TRBJ2-2; D is unresolved. The CDR3 sequence is 15 residues long. Germline V gene lookup returns CDR1 LGHNA and CDR2 YSLEER. V lost 5 bases and J 1 base, leaving 11 bases between the germline ends. The CDR3 here is CASSSEVLNTGELFF. The CDR3 nucleotides read TGCGCCAGCAGCAGCGAAGTCCTGAACACCGGGGAGCTGTTTTTT.

The CDR3 protein is CATSPQDHRTEAFF. In DNA, the CDR3 is TGTGCCACCAGCCCGCAGGATCATCGGACTGAAGCTTTCTTT. V usage is TRBV15 and J usage is TRBJ1-1; D is unclear. CDR3 length equals 14 residues. The germline V gene encodes CDR1 LNHNV and CDR2 YYDKDF (reference sequence). Trimming shortened V by 5 bases and J by 5 bases, and 15 bases separated the two germline ends.

This clone was picked up one time. The chain combines TRBV4-2 with TRBJ1-5; maybe TRBD1 (5 bases). This CDR3 is 15 amino acids long. Germline V lookup: CDR1 LGHNA, CDR2 YNFKEQ. Deletions cut 0 bases from V and 5 bases from J, with 11 bases between. CDR3 sequence: CASSQDFWGDQPQHF. CDR3 DNA: TGTGCCAGCAGCCAAGACTTCTGGGGGGATCAGCCCCAGCATTTT.

The V gene is TRBV5-1, the J gene TRBJ1-2; 7 bases agree with TRBD1. Unmatched junction bases numbered 8, after V lost 4 bases and J lost 8 bases. CDR1 is SGHRS and CDR2 is YFSETQ in the germline V gene. This CDR3 spans 13 amino acids. The CDR3 is CASSLNTGEGYTF. CDR3 bases: TGCGCCAGCAGCCTGAATACAGGGGAGGGCTACACCTTC. Drawing the rest from reference TRBV5-1 and TRBJ1-2, the complete variable domain is KAGVTQTPRYLIKTRGQQVTLSCSPISGHRSVSWYQQTPGQGLQFLFEYFSETQRNKGNFPGRFSGRQFSNSRSEMNVSTLELGDSALYLCASSLNTGEGYTFGSGTRLTVV.

The chain uses TRBV6-5 and TRBJ1-5; 8 bases line up with TRBD1. The V gene's germline CDR1 is MNHEY and CDR2 SVGAGI. This CDR3 comprises 14 residues. J lost 9 bases, V lost 6 bases, and 10 bases had no gene match. The chain's CDR3 is CASSIDRGKRPQHF. CDR3 coding DNA: TGTGCCAGCAGCATCGACAGGGGCAAAAGGCCCCAGCATTTT.

About this clone itself: The same CDR3 can be traced to other DNA sequences in this sample. The V call is TRBV7-8, the J call TRBJ1-5, with 9 bases matching TRBD1. The germline V gene has CDR1 SGHVS and CDR2 FQNEAQ. Losses at the gene ends were 4 bases for V and 4 bases for J; bases not matched to a gene: 2. CDR3 size: 14 residues. The CDR3 DNA reads as TGTGCCAGCAGCTCTGGACAGGGGAATCAGCCCCAGCATTTT. Its protein product is CASSSGQGNQPQHF.

The rearrangement links TRBV3-1 (or the pseudogene TRBV3-2) to TRBJ2-7; 8 nucleotides agree with TRBD2. The V gene's germline CDR1 is LGHDT and CDR2 YNNKEL (reference sequence). The length of the CDR3 is 13 residues. Losses at the gene ends were 2 bases for V and 6 bases for J; bases not matched to a gene: 3. As DNA, the CDR3 is TGTGCCAGCAGCCAATCGGGACTAGGCGAGCAGTACTTC. This translates into CASSQSGLGEQYF.

The chain employs TRBV11-1 and TRBJ2-1; 7 bases are a match to TRBD2. Germline V gives CDR1 SGHAT, CDR2 FQDESV (reference sequence). With 1 base clipped from V and 10 bases from J, the junction kept 4 bases outside the gene matches. There are 13 residues in the CDR3. The CDR3 DNA sequence: TGTGCCAGCAGCTTAGGACTAGCACAGGAGCAGTTCTTC. Translated: CASSLGLAQEQFF.